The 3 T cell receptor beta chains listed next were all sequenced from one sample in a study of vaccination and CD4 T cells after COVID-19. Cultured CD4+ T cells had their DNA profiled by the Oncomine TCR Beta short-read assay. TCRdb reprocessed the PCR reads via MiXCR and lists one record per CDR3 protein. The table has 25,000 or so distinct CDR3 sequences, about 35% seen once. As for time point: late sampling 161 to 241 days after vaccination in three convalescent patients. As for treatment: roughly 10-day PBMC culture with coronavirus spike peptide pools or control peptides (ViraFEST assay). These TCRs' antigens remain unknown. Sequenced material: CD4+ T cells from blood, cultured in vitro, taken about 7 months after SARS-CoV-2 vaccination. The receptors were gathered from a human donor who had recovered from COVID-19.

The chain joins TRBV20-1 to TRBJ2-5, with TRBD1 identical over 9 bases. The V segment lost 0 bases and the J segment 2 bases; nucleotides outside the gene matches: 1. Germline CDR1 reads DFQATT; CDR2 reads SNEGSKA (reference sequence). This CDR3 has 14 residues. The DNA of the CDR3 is TGCAGTGCTAGAGACGGACAGGGGCAAGAGACCCAGTACTTC. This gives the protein CSARDGQGQETQYF.

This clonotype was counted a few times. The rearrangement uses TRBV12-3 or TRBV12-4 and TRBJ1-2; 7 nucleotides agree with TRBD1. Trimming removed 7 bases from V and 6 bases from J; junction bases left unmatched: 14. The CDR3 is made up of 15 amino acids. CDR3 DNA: TGTGCCAGCACCGCGGACAGGATGGGAGTTGATGGCTACACCTTC. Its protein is CASTADRMGVDGYTF.

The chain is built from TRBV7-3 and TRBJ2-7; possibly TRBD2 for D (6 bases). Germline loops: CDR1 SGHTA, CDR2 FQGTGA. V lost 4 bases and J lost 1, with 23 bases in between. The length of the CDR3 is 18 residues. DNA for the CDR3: TGTGCCAGCAGCTCTTGGGGGGTGTTCGGTTCCCCATCCTACGAGCAGTACTTC. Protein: CASSSWGVFGSPSYEQYF. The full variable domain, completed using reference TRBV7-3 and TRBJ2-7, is GAGVSQTPSNKVTEKGKYVELRCDPISGHTALYWYRQSLGQGPEFLIYFQGTGAADDSGLPNDRFFAVRPEGSVSTLKIQRTERGDSAVYLCASSSWGVFGSPSYEQYFGPGTRLTVT.